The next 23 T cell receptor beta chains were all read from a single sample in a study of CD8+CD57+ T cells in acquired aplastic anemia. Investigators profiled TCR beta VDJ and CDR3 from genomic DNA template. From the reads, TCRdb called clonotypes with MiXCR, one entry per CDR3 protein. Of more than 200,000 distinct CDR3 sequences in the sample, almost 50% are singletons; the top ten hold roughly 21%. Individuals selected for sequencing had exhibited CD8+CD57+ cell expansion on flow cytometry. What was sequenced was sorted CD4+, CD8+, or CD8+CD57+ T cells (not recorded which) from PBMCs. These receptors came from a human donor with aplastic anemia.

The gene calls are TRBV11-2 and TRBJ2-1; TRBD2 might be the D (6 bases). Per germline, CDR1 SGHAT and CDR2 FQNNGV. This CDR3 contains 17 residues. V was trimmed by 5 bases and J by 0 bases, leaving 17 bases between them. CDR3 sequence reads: CASSHGGSRSSYNEQFF. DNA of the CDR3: TGTGCCAGCAGCCACGGGGGTAGCAGGAGCTCCTACAATGAGCAGTTCTTC.

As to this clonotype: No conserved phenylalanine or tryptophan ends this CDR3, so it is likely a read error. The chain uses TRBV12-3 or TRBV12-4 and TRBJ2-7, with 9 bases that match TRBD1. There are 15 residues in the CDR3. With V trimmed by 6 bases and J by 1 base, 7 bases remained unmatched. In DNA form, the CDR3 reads TGTGCCAGCAGAGAAACAGGGGGCTGGTCCTACGAGCAGTACCTC. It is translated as CASRETGGWSYEQYL.

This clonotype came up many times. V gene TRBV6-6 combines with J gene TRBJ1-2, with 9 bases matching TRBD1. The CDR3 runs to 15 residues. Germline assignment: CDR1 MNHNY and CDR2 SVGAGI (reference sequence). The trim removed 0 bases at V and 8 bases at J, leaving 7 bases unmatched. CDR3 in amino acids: CASSYSRTGDRGYTF. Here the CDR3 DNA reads TGTGCCAGCAGTTACTCGCGGACAGGGGACAGAGGCTACACCTTC.

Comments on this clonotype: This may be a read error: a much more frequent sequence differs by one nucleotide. The CDR3 loop is CASSDSASWNEQYF. The CDR3 nucleotides are TGCGCCAGCAGCGATTCAGCGAGTTGGAATGAGCAGTACTTC. The chain carries TRBV5-1 and TRBJ2-7; D gene uncertain. This CDR3 contains 14 residues. V shed 4 bases and J shed 7 bases, with 18 bases lying between them. CDR1 and CDR2 from the germline V gene are SGHRS and YFSETQ. The variable domain in full, with the rest retrieved from reference TRBV5-1 and TRBJ2-7, is KAGVTQTPRYLIKTRGQQVTLSCSPISGHRSVSWYQQTPGQGLQFLFEYFSETQRNKGNFPGRFSGRQFSNSRSEMNVSTLELGDSALYLCASSDSASWNEQYFGPGTRLTVT.

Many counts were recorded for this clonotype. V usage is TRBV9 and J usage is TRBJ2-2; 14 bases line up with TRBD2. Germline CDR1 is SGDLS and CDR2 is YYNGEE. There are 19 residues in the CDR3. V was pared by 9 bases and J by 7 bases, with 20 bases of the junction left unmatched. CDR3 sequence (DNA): TGTGCCATCCCTCCCTCCGGACTAGCGGGGGGCCGAGAAAACGGGGAGCTGTTTTTT. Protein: CAIPPSGLAGGRENGELFF.

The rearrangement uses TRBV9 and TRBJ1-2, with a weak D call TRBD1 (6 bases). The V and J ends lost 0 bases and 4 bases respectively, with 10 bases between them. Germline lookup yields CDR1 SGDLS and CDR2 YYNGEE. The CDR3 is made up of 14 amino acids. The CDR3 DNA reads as TGTGCCAGCAGCGTAGGAACAGGGATCTATGGCTACACCTTC. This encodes CASSVGTGIYGYTF. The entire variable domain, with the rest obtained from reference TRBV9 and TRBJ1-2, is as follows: DSGVTQTPKHLITATGQRVTLRCSPRSGDLSVYWYQQSLDQGLQFLIQYYNGEERAKGNILERFSAQQFPDLHSELNLSSLELGDSALYFCASSVGTGIYGYTFGSGTRLTVV.

The CDR3 loop is CASKPSATSYNEQFF. The CDR3 DNA reads TGCGCCAGCAAGCCTTCGGCGACTTCCTACAATGAGCAGTTCTTC. The rearrangement links TRBV10-2 to TRBJ2-1, with D hard to call. Germline values: CDR1 WSHSY, CDR2 SAAADI. The CDR3 loop spans 15 amino acids. Trimming took 7 bases from V and 1 from J, leaving 14 bases between them.

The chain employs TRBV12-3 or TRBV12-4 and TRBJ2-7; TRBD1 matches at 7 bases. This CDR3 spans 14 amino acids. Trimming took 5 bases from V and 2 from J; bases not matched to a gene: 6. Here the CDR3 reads CASSTRQGTYEQYF. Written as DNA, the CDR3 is TGTGCCAGCAGTACCCGACAGGGCACCTACGAGCAGTACTTC.

This CDR3 is CASSLGHNNYGYTF. CDR3 DNA: TGTGCCAGCAGTTTAGGTCACAATAACTATGGCTACACCTTC. This chain links TRBV19 with TRBJ1-2; D is undetermined. V lost 9 bases, J lost 1 base, and 15 bases lay in between. The CDR3 is made up of 14 amino acids. Germline CDR1 and CDR2: LNHDA and SQIVND (reference sequence). The variable domain in full, completed from reference TRBV19 and TRBJ1-2, reads DGGITQSPKYLFRKEGQNVTLSCEQNLNHDAMYWYRQDPGQGLRLIYYSQIVNDFQKGDIAEGYSVSREKKESFPLTVTSAQKNPTAFYLCASSLGHNNYGYTFGSGTRLTVV.

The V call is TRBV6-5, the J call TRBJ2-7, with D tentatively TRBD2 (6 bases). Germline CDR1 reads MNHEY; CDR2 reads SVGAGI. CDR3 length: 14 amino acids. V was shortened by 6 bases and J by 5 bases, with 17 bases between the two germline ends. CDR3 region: CASSPIRGMDEQYF. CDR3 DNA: TGTGCCAGCAGCCCCATCCGGGGGATGGACGAGCAGTACTTC.

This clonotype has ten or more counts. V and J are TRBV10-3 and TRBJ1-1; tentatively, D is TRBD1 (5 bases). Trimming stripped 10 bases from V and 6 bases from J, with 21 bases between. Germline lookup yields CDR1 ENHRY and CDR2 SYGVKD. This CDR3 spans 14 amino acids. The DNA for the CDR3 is TGTGCCACCCTCCTGACTGGGGGTAGTTCTGAAGCTTTCTTT. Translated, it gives CATLLTGGSSEAFF.

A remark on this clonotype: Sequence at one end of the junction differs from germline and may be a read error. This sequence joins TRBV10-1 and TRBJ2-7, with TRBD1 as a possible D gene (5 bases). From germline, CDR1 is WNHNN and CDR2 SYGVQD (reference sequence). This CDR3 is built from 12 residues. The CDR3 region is CASRGRAYEQHF. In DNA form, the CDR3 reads TGCGCCAGCAGGGGCAGGGCCTACGAGCAGCACTTC.

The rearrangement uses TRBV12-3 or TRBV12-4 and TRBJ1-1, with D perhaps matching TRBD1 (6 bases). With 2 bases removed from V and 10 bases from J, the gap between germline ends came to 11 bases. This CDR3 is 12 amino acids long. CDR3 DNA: TGTGCCAGCAGTTTAAGGCGGGGGGCAGCTTTCTTT. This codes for CASSLRRGAAFF.

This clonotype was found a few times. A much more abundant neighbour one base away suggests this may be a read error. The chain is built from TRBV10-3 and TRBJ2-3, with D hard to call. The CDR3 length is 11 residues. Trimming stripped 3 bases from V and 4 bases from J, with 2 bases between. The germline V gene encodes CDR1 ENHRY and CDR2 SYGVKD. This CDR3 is CAISDSDTQYF. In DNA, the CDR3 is TGTGCCATCAGTGACTCAGATACGCAGTATTTT.

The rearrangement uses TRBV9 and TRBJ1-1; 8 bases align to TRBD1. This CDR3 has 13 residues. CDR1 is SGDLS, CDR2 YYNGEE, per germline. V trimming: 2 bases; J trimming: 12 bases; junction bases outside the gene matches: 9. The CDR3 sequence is CASSVGGQGVTFF. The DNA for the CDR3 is TGTGCCAGCAGCGTCGGAGGACAGGGAGTGACTTTCTTT. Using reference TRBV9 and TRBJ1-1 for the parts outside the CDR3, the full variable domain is DSGVTQTPKHLITATGQRVTLRCSPRSGDLSVYWYQQSLDQGLQFLIQYYNGEERAKGNILERFSAQQFPDLHSELNLSSLELGDSALYFCASSVGGQGVTFFGQGTRLTVV.

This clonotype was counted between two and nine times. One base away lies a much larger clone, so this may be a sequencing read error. The CDR3 protein is CASSIGGESYVQYF. The CDR3, as DNA: TGTGCCAGTAGTATCGGGGGCGAGAGTTACGTGCAGTACTTC. The chain links TRBV19 to TRBJ2-7; D is tentatively TRBD1 or TRBD2 (6 bases each). Germline CDR1 and CDR2: LNHDA and SQIVND (reference sequence). The CDR3 runs to 14 residues.

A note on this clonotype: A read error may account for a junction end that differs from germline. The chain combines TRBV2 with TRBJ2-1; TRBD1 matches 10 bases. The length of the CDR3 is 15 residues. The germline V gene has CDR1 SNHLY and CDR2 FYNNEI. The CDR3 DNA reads TGTGCCAGCAGTCCCGGGACAGGGGTCTACGATGAGCAGTTCTTC. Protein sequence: CASSPGTGVYDEQFF.

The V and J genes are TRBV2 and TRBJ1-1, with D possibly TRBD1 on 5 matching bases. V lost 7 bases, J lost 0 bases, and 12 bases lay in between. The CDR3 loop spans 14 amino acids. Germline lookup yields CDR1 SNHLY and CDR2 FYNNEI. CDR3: CASTDDRVNTEAFF. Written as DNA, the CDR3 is TGTGCCAGCACCGATGACAGAGTGAACACTGAAGCTTTCTTT.

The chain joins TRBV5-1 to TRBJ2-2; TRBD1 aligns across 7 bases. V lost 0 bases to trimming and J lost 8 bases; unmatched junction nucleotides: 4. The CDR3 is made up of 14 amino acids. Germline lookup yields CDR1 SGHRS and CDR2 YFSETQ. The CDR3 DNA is TGCGCCAGCAGCTTGGAAGAGGACAGGGGGGAGCTGTTTTTT. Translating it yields CASSLEEDRGELFF.

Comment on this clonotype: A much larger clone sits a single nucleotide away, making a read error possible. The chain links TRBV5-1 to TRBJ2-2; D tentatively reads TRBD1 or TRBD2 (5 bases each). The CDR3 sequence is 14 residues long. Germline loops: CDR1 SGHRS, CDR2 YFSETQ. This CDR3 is CASSLSGPTGVLFF. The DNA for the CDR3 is TGCGCCAGCAGCTTGTCGGGGCCGACCGGGGTGCTGTTTTTT.

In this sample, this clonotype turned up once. The CDR3 nucleotides read TGCGCCAGCAGCGTGGACAGGGTTTATTTAACAGATACGCAGTATTTT. Its translation is CASSVDRVYLTDTQYF. This rearrangement joins TRBV5-1 to TRBJ2-3; 8 nucleotides line up with TRBD1. V shed 4 bases and J 3 bases; nucleotides not matched to a gene: 10. The length of the CDR3 is 16 residues. In germline, CDR1 is SGHRS, CDR2 YFSETQ.

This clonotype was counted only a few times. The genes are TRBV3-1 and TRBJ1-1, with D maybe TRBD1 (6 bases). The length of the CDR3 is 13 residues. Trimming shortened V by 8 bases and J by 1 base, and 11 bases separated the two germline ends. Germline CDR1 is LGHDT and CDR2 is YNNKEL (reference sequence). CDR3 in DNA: TGTGCCAGCGCCTTCAGGGGGAACACTGAAGCTTTCTTT. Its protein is CASAFRGNTEAFF.

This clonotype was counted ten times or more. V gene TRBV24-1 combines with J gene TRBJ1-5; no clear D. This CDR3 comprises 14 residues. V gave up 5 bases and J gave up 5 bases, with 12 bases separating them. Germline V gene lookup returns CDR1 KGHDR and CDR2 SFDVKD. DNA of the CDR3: TGTGCCACCAGTGCGGCAGGAGAATATCAGCCCCAGCATTTT. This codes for CATSAAGEYQPQHF.